Below are 3 T cell receptor beta chains sequenced from a single sample in a study of PD-1 blockade in classical Hodgkin lymphoma (dated by TCRdb to about 2020). The receptor library was made with the immunoSEQ multiplex PCR assay. This is the immuneACCESS table as TCRdb keeps it, with only in-frame sequences that have V and J called. A part of the clones is gone; compared with another copy, unresolved V genes explain less than half, and the rest is unexplained. For this sample there are approximately 15,000 clones; over 80% appear just once. Clones ranked in the top ten supply 20% to 30% of the sample. The intended sense of this specimen's time point label: cycle 1 day 1 (C1D1), immediately before nivolumab initiation. Every trial patient had relapsed following autologous stem cell transplantation, and prior brentuximab vedotin exposure was what differed among cohorts A, B and C. The sequences come from peripheral blood mononuclear cells (PBMCs), collected at baseline. Source of these receptors: a human donor with classical Hodgkin lymphoma.

The chain joins TRBV18 to TRBJ2-7; D is tentatively TRBD1 or TRBD2 (5 bases each). Between the trimmed V and J ends, which lost 2 bases and 2 bases, there was a span of 10 bases. Germline CDR1 is KGHSH and CDR2 is LQKENI. CDR3 length equals 14 residues. The CDR3 DNA follows: TGTGCCAGCTCACCAGGGACGACGACCTACGAGCAGTACGTC. It codes for CASSPGTTTYEQYV.

This clone was picked up one time. V and J are TRBV27 and TRBJ1-6; D possibly corresponds to TRBD1 (6 bases). V was shortened by 6 bases and J by 7 bases, with 13 bases between the two germline ends. Germline V gene lookup returns CDR1 MNHEY and CDR2 SMNVEV (reference sequence). The CDR3 consists of 14 residues. This CDR3 reads CASSVRGGNSPLHF. In nucleotides, the CDR3 is TGTGCCAGCAGCGTCAGGGGAGGGAATTCACCCCTCCACTTT.

This clone was picked up one time. The DNA of the CDR3 is TGTGCCATCAGTGAGTCGAAGTCAGGGGGCGGAACAGATACGCAGTATTTT. Protein product: CAISESKSGGGTDTQYF. The J gene is TRBJ2-3, the V gene TRBV10-3; 8 bases match TRBD1. CDR1 is ENHRY and CDR2 is SYGVKD in the germline V gene. There are 17 residues in the CDR3. Trimming cost V 0 bases and J 3 bases; bases outside gene matches: 8.